A single count supports the clone carrying this TCR beta chain. The data derive from a study of control samples from healthy donors and cancer patients. The protocol was immunoSEQ multiplex PCR, while the TCRdb copy is restricted to in-frame clones and leaves out a portion. The table includes some 120,000 clones, 80% to 90% detected once. The receptor was derived from a man in his 60s in good health. The sequenced sample consisted of blood.

CDR3 amino acids: CASSMAPDQPQHF. The CDR3 coding sequence is TGCGCCAGCAGCATGGCACCAGATCAGCCCCAGCATTTT. The chain uses TRBV5-1 and TRBJ1-5, with no clear D. This CDR3 spans 13 amino acids. Trimming left V 4 bases short and J 5 bases short, with 10 bases between. Germline CDR1 and CDR2: SGHRS and YFSETQ.